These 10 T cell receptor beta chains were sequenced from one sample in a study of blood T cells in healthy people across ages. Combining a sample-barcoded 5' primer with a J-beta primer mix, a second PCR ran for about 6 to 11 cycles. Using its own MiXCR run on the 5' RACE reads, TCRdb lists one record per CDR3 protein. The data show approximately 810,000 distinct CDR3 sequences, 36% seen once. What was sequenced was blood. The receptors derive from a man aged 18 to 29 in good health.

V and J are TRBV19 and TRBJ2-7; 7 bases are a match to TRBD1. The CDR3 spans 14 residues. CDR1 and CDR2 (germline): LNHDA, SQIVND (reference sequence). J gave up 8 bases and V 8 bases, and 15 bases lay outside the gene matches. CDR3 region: CASLEAGGPFKQYF. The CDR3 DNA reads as TGTGCCAGTTTGGAGGCAGGGGGTCCTTTCAAGCAGTACTTC.

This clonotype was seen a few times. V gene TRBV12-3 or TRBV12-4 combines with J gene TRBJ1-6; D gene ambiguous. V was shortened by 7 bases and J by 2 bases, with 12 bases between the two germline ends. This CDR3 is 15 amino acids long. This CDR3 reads CASTQFVTYNSPLHF. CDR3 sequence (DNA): TGTGCCAGCACCCAATTTGTCACCTATAATTCACCCCTCCACTTT.

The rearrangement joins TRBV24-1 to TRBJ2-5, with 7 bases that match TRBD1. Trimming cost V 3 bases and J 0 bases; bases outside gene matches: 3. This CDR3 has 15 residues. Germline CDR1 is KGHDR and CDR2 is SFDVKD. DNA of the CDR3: TGTGCCACCAGTGATCTCGGACAGGACCAAGAGACCCAGTACTTC. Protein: CATSDLGQDQETQYF.

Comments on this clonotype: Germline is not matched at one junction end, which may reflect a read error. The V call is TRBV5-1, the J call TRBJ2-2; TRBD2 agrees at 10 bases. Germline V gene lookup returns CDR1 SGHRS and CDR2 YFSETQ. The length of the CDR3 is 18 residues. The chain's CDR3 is CAGSWRIGLAVNTGELFF. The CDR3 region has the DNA TGCGCCGGCAGCTGGAGAATTGGACTAGCGGTCAACACCGGGGAGCTGTTTTTT.

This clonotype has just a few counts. The CDR3 nucleotides are TGTGCCAGCAGTGAAGGAGGGGAGAACAATCAGCCCCAGCATTTT. This translates into CASSEGGENNQPQHF. V and J are TRBV25-1 and TRBJ1-5; D is perhaps TRBD1 (5 bases). The CDR3 has 15 amino acids. CDR1 and CDR2 (germline): MGHDK, SYGVNS. Trimming left V 2 bases short and J 3 bases short, with 11 bases between.

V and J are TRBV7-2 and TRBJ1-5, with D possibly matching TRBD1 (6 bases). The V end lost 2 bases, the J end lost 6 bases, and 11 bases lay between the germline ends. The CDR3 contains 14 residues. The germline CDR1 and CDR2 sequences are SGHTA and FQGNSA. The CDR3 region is CASSLSGVSQPQHF. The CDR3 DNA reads TGTGCCAGCAGCTTATCAGGGGTTAGTCAGCCCCAGCATTTT.

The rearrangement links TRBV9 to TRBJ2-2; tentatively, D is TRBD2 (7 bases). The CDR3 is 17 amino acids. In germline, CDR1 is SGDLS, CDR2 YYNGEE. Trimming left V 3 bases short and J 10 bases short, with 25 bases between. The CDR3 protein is CASSEGGGLGAPEELFF. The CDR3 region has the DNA TGTGCCAGCAGCGAGGGGGGGGGCTTAGGGGCTCCCGAGGAGCTGTTTTTT.

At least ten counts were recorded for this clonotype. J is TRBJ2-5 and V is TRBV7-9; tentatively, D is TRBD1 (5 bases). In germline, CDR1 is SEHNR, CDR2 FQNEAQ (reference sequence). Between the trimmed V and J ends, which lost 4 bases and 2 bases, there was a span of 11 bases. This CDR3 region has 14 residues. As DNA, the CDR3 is TGTGCCAGCAGCTCCGACAGACGTCAAGAGACCCAGTACTTC. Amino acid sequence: CASSSDRRQETQYF.

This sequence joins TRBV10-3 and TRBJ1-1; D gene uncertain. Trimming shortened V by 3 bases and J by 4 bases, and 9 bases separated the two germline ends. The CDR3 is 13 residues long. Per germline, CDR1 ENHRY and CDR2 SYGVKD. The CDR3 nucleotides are TGTGCCATCAGTGATAAAGGAGGCACTGAAGCTTTCTTT. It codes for CAISDKGGTEAFF.

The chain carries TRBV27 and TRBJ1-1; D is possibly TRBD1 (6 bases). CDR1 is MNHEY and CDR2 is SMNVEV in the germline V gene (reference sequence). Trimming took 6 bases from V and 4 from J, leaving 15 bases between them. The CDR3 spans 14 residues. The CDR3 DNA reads TGTGCCAGCAGGCCCGGACAGTTTGGCACTGAAGCTTTCTTT. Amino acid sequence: CASRPGQFGTEAFF.